A single sample gave rise to the 20 T cell receptor beta chains below, sequenced in a study of high-grade serous ovarian cancer treatment subgroups. Tumor samples were taken before definitive surgery or chemotherapy. Method: immunoSEQ multiplex PCR; TCRdb's copy keeps in-frame clones and lacks some. The data show about 3,100 clones, with around four fifths seen just once and more than 7.5% held by the top ten. Sequencing used tumor tissue. The receptors shown here come from a human donor with high-grade serous ovarian cancer.

This clone was seen a single time. This chain uses TRBV19 with TRBJ2-1; TRBD2 aligns across 10 bases. CDR3 size: 15 residues. Germline lookup yields CDR1 LNHDA and CDR2 SQIVND (reference sequence). V was pared by 3 bases and J by 2 bases, with 1 base of the junction left unmatched. The CDR3 region is CASSISGRPYNEQFF. For the CDR3, the DNA is TGTGCCAGTAGTATTAGCGGGAGGCCCTACAATGAGCAGTTCTTC.

The sample holds a few counts of this clone. V gene TRBV5-8 combines with J gene TRBJ1-1; the match to TRBD1 covers 10 bases. This CDR3 has 15 residues. V lost 1 base to trimming and J lost 3 bases; unmatched junction nucleotides: 3. Germline CDR1 is SGHTS and CDR2 is YDEGEE. The CDR3 DNA reads TGTGCCAGCAGCTTGCTGACAGGGGGCTACACTGAAGCTTTCTTT. This gives the protein CASSLLTGGYTEAFF.

This chain joins TRBV7-9 and TRBJ1-4; D gene unclear. The length of the CDR3 is 17 residues. CDR1 is SEHNR and CDR2 is FQNEAQ in the germline V gene (reference sequence). The V and J ends lost 3 bases and 0 bases respectively, with 14 bases between them. CDR3 sequence: CASSLIIQSATNEKLFF. In DNA, the CDR3 is TGTGCCAGCAGCTTGATAATACAGAGTGCAACTAATGAAAAACTGTTTTTT.

The chain combines TRBV7-9 with TRBJ2-2, with TRBD2 identical over 10 bases. Germline CDR1 is SEHNR and CDR2 is FQNEAQ (reference sequence). Losses at the gene ends were 5 bases for V and 6 bases for J; bases not matched to a gene: 6. The CDR3 is made up of 15 amino acids. CDR3 nucleotide sequence: TGTGCCAGCAGCAGACTAGCGGGTCACGCCGGGGAGCTGTTTTTT. Translating gives CASSRLAGHAGELFF.

The V and J genes are TRBV6-1 and TRBJ2-7; a possible D gene is TRBD2 (6 bases). CDR1 and CDR2 (germline): MNHNS, SASEGT. CDR3 length: 11 amino acids. V shed 5 bases and J shed 7 bases, with 9 bases lying between them. The CDR3 is CASSYGGEQYF. The CDR3 DNA reads TGTGCCAGCAGTTACGGGGGAGAGCAGTACTTC.

This sequence joins TRBV5-8 and TRBJ1-2; unclear D gene. The length of the CDR3 is 13 residues. Germline CDR1 and CDR2: SGHTS and YDEGEE. V was cut by 0 bases and J by 8 bases, with 11 bases left in between. CDR3 coding DNA: TGTGCCAGCAGCTTGGATTGGACGAGAGGCTACACCTTC. Amino acid sequence: CASSLDWTRGYTF.

The CDR3 DNA follows: TGTGCCAGCAGTGAAGCGCCAAGAGAGCAGTACTTC. This codes for CASSEAPREQYF. The chain links TRBV6-1 to TRBJ2-7, with unresolved D. Germline CDR1 is MNHNS and CDR2 is SASEGT. The germline V and J ends were trimmed by 0 bases and 7 bases, with 7 bases remaining between them. CDR3 length: 12 amino acids.

The chain employs TRBV6-1 and TRBJ2-1; D not resolved. The CDR3 consists of 13 residues. CDR1 is MNHNS and CDR2 is SASEGT in the germline V gene. The V gene lost 3 bases and the J gene lost 7 bases, with 10 bases spanning the gap. CDR3 region: CASSDGRKNEQFF. CDR3 in DNA: TGTGCCAGCAGTGACGGCAGGAAAAATGAGCAGTTCTTC.

The chain links TRBV2 to TRBJ2-2; possibly TRBD1 or TRBD2 for D (9 bases each). Per germline, CDR1 SNHLY and CDR2 FYNNEI. V dropped 5 bases and J dropped 4 bases, with 32 bases sitting between them. The CDR3 is 21 amino acids. The CDR3 is CASSTPDRGLPSGVTTGELFF. CDR3 DNA sequence: TGTGCCAGCAGTACGCCGGACAGGGGCCTCCCTAGCGGGGTTACCACCGGGGAGCTGTTTTTT.

The chain uses TRBV27 and TRBJ1-1; no clear D. CDR3 length equals 13 residues. The V gene lost 5 bases and the J gene lost 1 base, with 8 bases spanning the gap. Per germline, CDR1 MNHEY and CDR2 SMNVEV (reference sequence). The CDR3 here is CASSRAGNTEAFF. Here the CDR3 DNA reads TGTGCCAGCAGTAGGGCAGGGAACACTGAAGCTTTCTTT.

The chain uses TRBV30 and TRBJ1-4, with 8 bases aligning to TRBD1. This CDR3 is 15 amino acids long. Trimming removed 1 base from V and 5 bases from J; junction bases left unmatched: 6. Germline V gene sequence: CDR1 GTSNPN, CDR2 SVGIG (reference sequence). CDR3 residues: CAWSAGQAPNEKLFF. The CDR3 nucleotides are TGTGCCTGGAGTGCGGGACAGGCACCGAATGAAAAACTGTTTTTT.

V usage is TRBV7-9 and J usage is TRBJ2-1; 12 bases align to TRBD2. Germline V gene data show CDR1 as SEHNR and CDR2 as FQNEAQ (reference sequence). V shed 1 base and J 0 bases; nucleotides not matched to a gene: 7. The CDR3 is made up of 19 amino acids. The CDR3 DNA reads as TGTGCCAGCAGCTTAGAGGGACTAGCGGGTCGGAGCTCCTACAATGAGCAGTTCTTC. Its translation is CASSLEGLAGRSSYNEQFF.

The CDR3 here is CASSEGLNSNQPQHF. DNA for the CDR3: TGTGCCAGCAGTGAGGGGCTCAATAGCAATCAGCCCCAGCATTTT. This chain joins TRBV2 and TRBJ1-5; D may be TRBD1 (5 bases). The germline CDR1 and CDR2 sequences are SNHLY and FYNNEI. This CDR3 spans 15 amino acids. Trimming pared 3 bases from V and 0 bases from J, leaving 9 bases between. Full variable domain (missing parts from reference TRBV2 and TRBJ1-5): EPEVTQTPSHQVTQMGQEVILRCVPISNHLYFYWYRQILGQKVEFLVSFYNNEISEKSEIFDDQFSVERPDGSNFTLKIRSTKLEDSAMYFCASSEGLNSNQPQHFGDGTRLSIL.

This rearrangement joins TRBV9 to TRBJ2-5, with TRBD1 matching 7 bases. This CDR3 contains 15 residues. In germline, CDR1 is SGDLS, CDR2 YYNGEE. V shed 0 bases, J shed 5 bases, and the junction held 7 bases outside the gene matches. The CDR3 region is CASSVEAGGRETQYF. The CDR3 DNA follows: TGTGCCAGCAGCGTAGAGGCAGGGGGACGGGAGACCCAGTACTTC.

This clone appeared a single time. The chain recombines TRBV27 with TRBJ2-3; TRBD1 is a possible D gene (5 bases). V lost 2 bases to trimming and J lost 4 bases, with 13 bases between them. Germline CDR1 reads MNHEY; CDR2 reads SMNVEV (reference sequence). This CDR3 is built from 15 residues. CDR3 loop: CASSLGRDDPDTQYF. The CDR3 DNA reads TGTGCCAGCAGTTTAGGCAGGGATGACCCAGATACGCAGTATTTT.

J is TRBJ2-1 and V is TRBV5-1; 7 positions match TRBD1. This CDR3 contains 14 residues. In germline, CDR1 is SGHRS, CDR2 YFSETQ. The J segment lost 3 bases and the V segment lost 6 bases, leaving 6 bases of the junction unmatched. CDR3 DNA sequence: TGCGCCAGCACCACAGGGGACAACTACAATGAGCAGTTCTTC. This translates into CASTTGDNYNEQFF.

The rearrangement joins TRBV5-5 to TRBJ2-1, with a possible D match to TRBD2 (6 bases). V lost 5 bases to trimming and J lost 1 base, with 16 bases between them. Germline CDR1 and CDR2: SGHKS and YYEKEE (reference sequence). The CDR3 consists of 16 residues. DNA of the CDR3: TGTGCCAGCAGATCCGGAGGGGTCGGGTCCTACAATGAGCAGTTCTTC. Translation gives CASRSGGVGSYNEQFF. The full variable domain, its missing parts supplied by reference TRBV5-5 and TRBJ2-1, is DAGVTQSPTHLIKTRGQQVTLRCSPISGHKSVSWYQQVLGQGPQFIFQYYEKEERGRGNFPDRFSARQFPNYSSELNVNALLLGDSALYLCASRSGGVGSYNEQFFGPGTRLTVL.

This clone was detected a few times. The genes are TRBV5-1 and TRBJ2-1; 7 nucleotides match TRBD1. J was trimmed by 0 bases and V by 5 bases; bases with no gene match: 2. This CDR3 spans 14 amino acids. CDR1 and CDR2 (germline): SGHRS, YFSETQ. CDR3 bases: TGCGCCAGCAGTACAGGGGTCTCCTACAATGAGCAGTTCTTC. This codes for CASSTGVSYNEQFF. Full variable domain (missing parts from reference TRBV5-1 and TRBJ2-1): KAGVTQTPRYLIKTRGQQVTLSCSPISGHRSVSWYQQTPGQGLQFLFEYFSETQRNKGNFPGRFSGRQFSNSRSEMNVSTLELGDSALYLCASSTGVSYNEQFFGPGTRLTVL.

The gene calls are TRBV15 and TRBJ1-4, with 8 bases that match TRBD1. J was trimmed by 6 bases and V by 0 bases; bases with no gene match: 3. The CDR3 covers 15 residues. Germline CDR1 and CDR2: LNHNV and YYDKDF (reference sequence). In DNA, the CDR3 is TGTGCCACCAGCAGAGAAGGGACAGGTTATGAAAAACTGTTTTTT. It specifies CATSREGTGYEKLFF.

Only a few counts were recorded for this clone. V is TRBV9 and J is TRBJ2-2, with D perhaps TRBD2 (5 bases). The CDR3 totals 19 residues. With 0 bases removed from V and 3 bases from J, the gap between germline ends came to 21 bases. Germline lookup yields CDR1 SGDLS and CDR2 YYNGEE. The CDR3 sequence is CASSVEITGVGRDTGELFF. CDR3 nucleotides: TGTGCCAGCAGCGTAGAGATCACCGGCGTCGGGCGGGACACCGGGGAGCTGTTTTTT.